This passage covers 25 T cell receptor beta chains from one sample sequenced in a study of control samples from healthy donors and cancer patients. Repertoires were generated with immunoSEQ multiplex PCR, while TCRdb's copy carries only in-frame clones and drops some. The data contain 110,000 to 150,000 clones, 85% to 95% of them singletons. The specimen sequenced was PBMCs. These receptors all come from a man aged 60-69 years with colorectal cancer.

CDR3 region: CASSLSGLAGNEQFF. The CDR3 DNA is TGTGCCAGCAGTTTATCAGGGCTAGCCGGCAATGAGCAGTTCTTC. The chain uses TRBV27 and TRBJ2-1; perhaps TRBD2 as D (5 bases). The V gene's germline CDR1 is MNHEY and CDR2 SMNVEV (reference sequence). Trimming removed 0 bases from V and 6 bases from J, with 12 bases in between. The CDR3 consists of 15 residues.

This chain uses TRBV6-2 or TRBV6-3 with TRBJ1-6, with no clear D. V was shortened by 5 bases and J by 10 bases, with 12 bases between the two germline ends. CDR3 length: 13 residues. The germline V gene has CDR1 MNHEY and CDR2 SVGEGT. The CDR3 nucleotides are TGTGCCAGCAGTCTGGCAGTCGGGTCACCCCTCCACTTT. Its protein product is CASSLAVGSPLHF.

The chain recombines TRBV24-1 with TRBJ1-5; the D is unclear. V shed 1 base and J shed 0 bases, with 3 bases lying between them. The germline V gene has CDR1 KGHDR and CDR2 SFDVKD. This CDR3 is 14 amino acids long. The CDR3 reads CATSDFFSNQPQHF. The CDR3 nucleotides are TGTGCCACCAGTGATTTTTTTAGCAATCAGCCCCAGCATTTT.

J is TRBJ1-2 and V is TRBV19; 8 bases line up with TRBD1. In germline, CDR1 is LNHDA, CDR2 SQIVND (reference sequence). V lost 5 bases and J lost 8; bases outside the gene matches: 7. This CDR3 contains 13 residues. The DNA of the CDR3 is TGTGCCAGTAGTCCCGGGACAGGTGGGGGCTACACCTTC. Translating gives CASSPGTGGGYTF.

This rearrangement joins TRBV6-4 to TRBJ1-3, with D perhaps TRBD1 (6 bases). V dropped 6 bases and J dropped 0 bases, with 12 bases sitting between them. Germline V lookup: CDR1 MRHNA, CDR2 SNTAGT. The CDR3 is 15 amino acids. The CDR3 region has the DNA TGTGCCAGCAGAGAGGGACACAGCTCTGGAAACACCATATATTTT. This encodes CASREGHSSGNTIYF.

The genes are TRBV4-3 and TRBJ1-1; D perhaps matches TRBD1 (6 bases). The CDR3 runs 17 residues. From germline, CDR1 is LGHNA and CDR2 YSLEER. Trimming took off 0 bases at V and 2 bases at J, with 16 bases between the two ends. CDR3 sequence: CASSQDGVGQRNTEAFF. CDR3 nucleotides: TGCGCCAGCAGCCAAGATGGCGTCGGACAGAGAAACACTGAAGCTTTCTTT.

The rearrangement joins TRBV7-9 to TRBJ2-7, with D perhaps matching TRBD1 (5 bases). Germline-derived CDR1 and CDR2 are SEHNR and FQNEAQ (reference sequence). The CDR3 contains 15 residues. The ends were cut back, 1 base at V and 1 base at J, with 11 bases in the middle. The CDR3 is CASSLVLPGSYEQYF. The CDR3, as DNA: TGTGCCAGCAGCTTAGTCCTGCCAGGGTCCTACGAGCAGTACTTC.

This chain joins TRBV4-3 and TRBJ2-1; D ambiguous. The CDR3 sequence is 15 residues long. V was cut by 0 bases and J by 7 bases, with 13 bases left in between. Germline CDR1 reads LGHNA; CDR2 reads YSLEER. This CDR3 is CASSQDRASYNEQFF. CDR3 DNA: TGCGCCAGCAGCCAAGATAGGGCCAGCTATAATGAGCAGTTCTTC.

CDR3 region: CASSLGQLDNEQFF. For the CDR3, the DNA is TGTGCCAGCAGCTTAGGACAGTTGGACAATGAGCAGTTCTTC. J is TRBJ2-1 and V is TRBV7-2, with D perhaps matching TRBD1 (5 bases). The V gene's germline CDR1 is SGHTA and CDR2 FQGNSA. The CDR3 sequence is 14 residues long. The V end was cut by 1 base, the J end by 5 bases, with 9 bases between.

The chain couples TRBV6-5 to TRBJ1-2, with D possibly matching TRBD1 (5 bases). Germline CDR1 reads MNHEY; CDR2 reads SVGAGI. Trimming shortened V by 2 bases and J by 4 bases, and 14 bases separated the two germline ends. The CDR3 length is 15 residues. CDR3 in amino acids: CASSYSQGGPYGYTF. CDR3 DNA sequence: TGTGCCAGCAGTTACAGTCAGGGAGGCCCCTATGGCTACACCTTC.

CDR3 loop: CASSGTPGTYANTEAFF. CDR3 nucleotide sequence: TGTGCCAGCAGCGGGACCCCAGGAACTTACGCGAACACTGAAGCTTTCTTT. The V and J genes are TRBV11-3 and TRBJ1-1; the D gene is possibly TRBD1 (5 bases). V lost 5 bases and J lost 1, with 20 bases in between. CDR1 and CDR2 (germline): SGHNT, YENEEA. This CDR3 is built from 17 residues.

This chain links TRBV21-1 with TRBJ1-2. TRBV21-1 corresponds to a pseudogene. This CDR3 has 13 residues. CDR3 coding DNA: TGTGCCAGCAGCAAAGTCCCCGCGGATGGCTACACCTTC. Protein sequence: CASSKVPADGYTF.

The chain links TRBV19 to TRBJ1-1; 10 nucleotides match TRBD1. This CDR3 region has 16 residues. V trimming: 7 bases; J trimming: 1 base; junction bases outside the gene matches: 9. Germline V gives CDR1 LNHDA, CDR2 SQIVND (reference sequence). The CDR3 protein is CASTDRQGAQNTEAFF. CDR3 DNA sequence: TGTGCCAGTACGGATAGACAGGGGGCTCAGAACACTGAAGCTTTCTTT.

The rearrangement joins TRBV10-1 to TRBJ2-7, with a weak D call TRBD2 (6 bases). The V gene's germline CDR1 is WNHNN and CDR2 SYGVQD (reference sequence). V was trimmed by 0 bases and J by 6 bases, leaving 18 bases between them. The CDR3 extends over 16 amino acids. The DNA for the CDR3 is TGCGCCAGCAGTGAGTCGGGAGGACCCCGTTCGTCCGAGCAGTACTTC. This sequence encodes CASSESGGPRSSEQYF.

The V and J genes are TRBV6-5 and TRBJ2-5, with 7 bases matching TRBD2. The germline CDR1 and CDR2 sequences are MNHEY and SVGAGI. Trimming took 7 bases from V and 2 from J; bases not matched to a gene: 4. CDR3 size: 13 residues. This CDR3 is CASKPGLQETQYF. The CDR3 DNA is TGTGCCAGCAAACCGGGACTACAAGAGACCCAGTACTTC.

This chain joins TRBV11-2 and TRBJ1-3; D uncertain. V lost 2 bases and J 2 bases, leaving 7 bases between the germline ends. CDR1 is SGHAT and CDR2 is FQNNGV in the germline V gene. CDR3 length: 14 amino acids. The CDR3 sequence: CASSLQTAGNTIYF. CDR3 DNA sequence: TGTGCCAGCAGCTTACAGACGGCTGGAAACACCATATATTTT.

This sequence joins TRBV27 and TRBJ2-1; 7 bases map to TRBD1. Per the germline V gene, CDR1 is MNHEY and CDR2 is SMNVEV (reference sequence). The junction had 11 bases not matched to a gene; V was cut back by 6 bases and J by 6 bases. The CDR3 covers 15 residues. This CDR3 reads CASSPQGRASNEQFF. The CDR3 DNA is TGTGCCAGCAGCCCACAGGGGCGAGCTAGCAATGAGCAGTTCTTC.

The chain combines TRBV5-1 with TRBJ1-1, with 8 nucleotides matching TRBD1. This CDR3 is built from 14 residues. Germline-derived CDR1 and CDR2 are SGHRS and YFSETQ. Trimming took 3 bases from V and 8 from J; bases not matched to a gene: 9. The CDR3 DNA follows: TGCGCCAGCAGCTGGCAGACAGGGGAGGGGGAAGCTTTCTTT. It is translated as CASSWQTGEGEAFF. Using reference TRBV5-1 and TRBJ1-1 for the parts outside the CDR3, the full variable domain is KAGVTQTPRYLIKTRGQQVTLSCSPISGHRSVSWYQQTPGQGLQFLFEYFSETQRNKGNFPGRFSGRQFSNSRSEMNVSTLELGDSALYLCASSWQTGEGEAFFGQGTRLTVV.

The V call is TRBV5-1, the J call TRBJ2-5, with D possibly matching TRBD2 (6 bases). The germline CDR1 and CDR2 sequences are SGHRS and YFSETQ. V dropped 0 bases and J dropped 4 bases, with 13 bases sitting between them. This CDR3 region has 15 residues. Here the CDR3 DNA reads TGCGCCAGCAGCTTGGCGTGGGGGGAGGCAGAGACCCAGTACTTC. This codes for CASSLAWGEAETQYF.

Here the CDR3 reads CASSWGSGTGGSYEQYF. The CDR3 DNA sequence: TGTGCCAGCAGCTGGGGCTCCGGGACAGGGGGATCCTACGAGCAGTACTTC. The chain carries TRBV7-6 and TRBJ2-7; TRBD1 agrees at 11 bases. Trimming removed 4 bases from V and 1 base from J; junction bases left unmatched: 9. This CDR3 has 17 amino acids. The germline V gene has CDR1 SGHVS and CDR2 FNYEAQ.

The V call is TRBV5-1, the J call TRBJ1-1; possible D gene TRBD1, 5 bases. The V and J ends lost 1 base and 0 bases respectively, with 13 bases between them. The CDR3 runs to 16 residues. The germline V gene has CDR1 SGHRS and CDR2 YFSETQ. The CDR3 sequence is CASSLRGGTMNTEAFF. Written as DNA, the CDR3 is TGCGCCAGCAGCTTGCGGGGGGGAACCATGAACACTGAAGCTTTCTTT.

The genes are TRBV7-9 and TRBJ1-1; D unclear. V dropped 4 bases and J dropped 5 bases, with 14 bases sitting between them. The germline CDR1 and CDR2 sequences are SEHNR and FQNEAQ (reference sequence). The CDR3 length is 14 residues. The CDR3 region is CASSSSPRETEAFF. The CDR3 region has the DNA TGTGCCAGCAGCTCCTCCCCCCGGGAGACTGAAGCTTTCTTT.

Concerning this clone: A read error may produce the germline difference seen at one junction end. V usage is TRBV30 and J usage is TRBJ1-1, with 8 bases that match TRBD1. The CDR3 loop spans 13 amino acids. Germline values: CDR1 GTSNPN, CDR2 SVGIG (reference sequence). CDR3 DNA sequence: TGTGCCTGGAGTGTCCCTAAGGTCCGGGACAGGCACTTT. It encodes CAWSVPKVRDRHF.

This chain uses TRBV14 with TRBJ2-7; 8 nucleotides line up with TRBD1. The CDR3 consists of 14 residues. Trimming took 2 bases from V and 3 from J; bases not matched to a gene: 3. Germline-derived CDR1 and CDR2 are SGHDN and FVKESK. As DNA, the CDR3 is TGTGCCAGCAGCCAATGGACAGGGCGCTACGAGCAGTACTTC. Translated, it gives CASSQWTGRYEQYF.

This clone was observed a few times. The gene calls are TRBV2 and TRBJ1-5; tentative D call: TRBD1 (5 bases). CDR3 length equals 14 residues. The V end was cut by 6 bases, the J end by 2 bases, with 11 bases between. Germline V gene data show CDR1 as SNHLY and CDR2 as FYNNEI. The CDR3 DNA reads as TGTGCCAGCAGGGGGCCCACCCGCAATCAGCCCCAGCATTTT. Its translation: CASRGPTRNQPQHF.